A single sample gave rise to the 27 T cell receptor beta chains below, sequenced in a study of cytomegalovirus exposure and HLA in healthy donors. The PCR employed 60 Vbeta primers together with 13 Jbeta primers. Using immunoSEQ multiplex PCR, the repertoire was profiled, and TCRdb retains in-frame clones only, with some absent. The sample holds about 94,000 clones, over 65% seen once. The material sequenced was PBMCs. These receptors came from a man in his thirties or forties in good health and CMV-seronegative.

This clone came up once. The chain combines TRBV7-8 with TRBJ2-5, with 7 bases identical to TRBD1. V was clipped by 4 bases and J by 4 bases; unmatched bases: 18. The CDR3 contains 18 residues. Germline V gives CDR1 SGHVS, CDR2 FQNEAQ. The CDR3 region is CASSYHRNRQGNRETQYF. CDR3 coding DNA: TGTGCCAGCAGCTACCACAGAAACCGACAGGGAAATCGAGAGACCCAGTACTTC.

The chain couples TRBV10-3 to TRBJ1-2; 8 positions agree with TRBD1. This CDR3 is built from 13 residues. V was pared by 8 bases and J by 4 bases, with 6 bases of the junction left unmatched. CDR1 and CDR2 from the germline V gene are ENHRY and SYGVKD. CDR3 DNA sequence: TGTGCCATCCAGATTCAGGGGGCCTATGGCTACACCTTC. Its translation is CAIQIQGAYGYTF.

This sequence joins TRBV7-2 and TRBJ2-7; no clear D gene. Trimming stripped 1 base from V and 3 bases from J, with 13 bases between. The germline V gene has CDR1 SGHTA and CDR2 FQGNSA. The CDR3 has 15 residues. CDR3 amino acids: CASSLVGSNGYEQYF. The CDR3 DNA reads TGTGCCAGCAGCTTAGTGGGCAGCAATGGCTACGAGCAGTACTTC.

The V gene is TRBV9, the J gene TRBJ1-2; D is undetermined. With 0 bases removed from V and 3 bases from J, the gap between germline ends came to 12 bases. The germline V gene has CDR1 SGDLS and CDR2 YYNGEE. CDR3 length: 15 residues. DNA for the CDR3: TGTGCCAGCAGCGTAGCGTCTTCGAGATACTATGGCTACACCTTC. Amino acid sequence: CASSVASSRYYGYTF.

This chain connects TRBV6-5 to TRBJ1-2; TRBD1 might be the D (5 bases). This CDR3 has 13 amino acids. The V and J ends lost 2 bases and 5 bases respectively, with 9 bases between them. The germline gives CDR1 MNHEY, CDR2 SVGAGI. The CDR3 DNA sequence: TGTGCCAGCAGTTACGTCAGGGAATATGGCTACACCTTC. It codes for CASSYVREYGYTF.

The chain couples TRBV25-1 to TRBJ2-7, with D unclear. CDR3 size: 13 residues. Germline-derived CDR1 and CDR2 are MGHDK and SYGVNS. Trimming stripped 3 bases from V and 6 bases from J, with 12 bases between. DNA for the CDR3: TGTGCCAGCAGTGATCCCTCTCTAGGCGAGCAGTACTTC. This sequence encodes CASSDPSLGEQYF.

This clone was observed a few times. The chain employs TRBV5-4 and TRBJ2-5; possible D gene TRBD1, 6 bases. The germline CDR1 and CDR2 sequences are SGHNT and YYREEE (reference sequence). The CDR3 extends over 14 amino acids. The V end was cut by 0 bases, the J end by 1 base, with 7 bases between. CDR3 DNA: TGTGCCAGCAGCTTGGGCAGGGGCCAAGAGACCCAGTACTTC. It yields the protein CASSLGRGQETQYF.

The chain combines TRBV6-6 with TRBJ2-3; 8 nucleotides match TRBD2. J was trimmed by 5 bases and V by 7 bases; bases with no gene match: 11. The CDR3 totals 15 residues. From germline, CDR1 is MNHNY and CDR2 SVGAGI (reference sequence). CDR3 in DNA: TGTGCCAGCACCATAAGTTTCCTAGCGGGAGATACGCAGTATTTT. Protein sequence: CASTISFLAGDTQYF.

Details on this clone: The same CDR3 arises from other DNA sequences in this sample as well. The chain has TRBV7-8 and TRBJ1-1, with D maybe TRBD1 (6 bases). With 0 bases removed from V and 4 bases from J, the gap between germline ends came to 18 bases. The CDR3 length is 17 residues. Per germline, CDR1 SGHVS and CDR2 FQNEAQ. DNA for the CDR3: TGTGCCAGCAGCTTAGCGTGGGGGCAGGGTAAGCGCACTGAAGCTTTCTTT. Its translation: CASSLAWGQGKRTEAFF.

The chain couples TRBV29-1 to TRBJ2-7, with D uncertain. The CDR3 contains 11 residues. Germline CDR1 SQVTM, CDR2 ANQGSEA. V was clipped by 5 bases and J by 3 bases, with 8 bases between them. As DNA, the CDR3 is TGCAGCGTTCGGGTCCTCTACGAGCAGTACTTC. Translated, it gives CSVRVLYEQYF.

CDR3 nucleotide sequence: TGTGCCAGCAGCTCGGCGGGACTAGCTTACGAGCAGTACTTC. It translates to CASSSAGLAYEQYF. This chain joins TRBV11-2 and TRBJ2-5, with TRBD2 matching 9 bases. Judging by the DNA end, TRBJ2-7 fits better; the J call may be wrong. The CDR3 contains 14 residues. The germline CDR1 and CDR2 sequences are SGHAT and FQNNGV.

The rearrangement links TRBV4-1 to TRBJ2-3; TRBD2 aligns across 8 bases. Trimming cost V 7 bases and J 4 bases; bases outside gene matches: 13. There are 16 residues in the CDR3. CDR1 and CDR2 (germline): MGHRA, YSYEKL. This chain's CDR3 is CASKPGNFGGADTQYF. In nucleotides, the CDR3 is TGCGCCAGCAAACCAGGGAATTTCGGGGGGGCAGATACGCAGTATTTT.

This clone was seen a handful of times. The CDR3 here is CASNVLAGGPSYNEQFF. CDR3 coding DNA: TGTGCCAGCAACGTGCTAGCGGGAGGCCCCTCCTACAATGAGCAGTTCTTC. The V and J genes are TRBV7-9 and TRBJ2-1; 11 bases agree with TRBD2. Germline V lookup: CDR1 SEHNR, CDR2 FQNEAQ (reference sequence). This CDR3 comprises 17 residues. J gave up 0 bases and V 7 bases, and 8 bases lay outside the gene matches.

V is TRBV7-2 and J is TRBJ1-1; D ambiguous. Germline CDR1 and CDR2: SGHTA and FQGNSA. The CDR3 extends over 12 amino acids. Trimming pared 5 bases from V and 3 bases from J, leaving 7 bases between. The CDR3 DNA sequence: TGTGCCAGCAGCCCCGGGTACACTGAAGCTTTCTTT. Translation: CASSPGYTEAFF.

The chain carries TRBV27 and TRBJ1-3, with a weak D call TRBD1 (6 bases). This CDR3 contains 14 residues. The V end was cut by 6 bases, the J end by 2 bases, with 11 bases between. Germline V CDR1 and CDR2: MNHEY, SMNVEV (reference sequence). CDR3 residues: CASRPQGAGNTIYF. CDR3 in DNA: TGTGCCAGCAGACCACAGGGAGCTGGAAACACCATATATTTT.

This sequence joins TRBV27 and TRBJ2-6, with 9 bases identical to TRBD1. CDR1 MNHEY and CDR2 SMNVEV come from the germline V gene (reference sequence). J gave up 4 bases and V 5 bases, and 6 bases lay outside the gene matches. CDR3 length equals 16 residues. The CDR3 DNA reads TGTGCCAGCAGTCGGGACAGGGTGTCCGGGGCCAACGTCCTGACTTTC. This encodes CASSRDRVSGANVLTF.

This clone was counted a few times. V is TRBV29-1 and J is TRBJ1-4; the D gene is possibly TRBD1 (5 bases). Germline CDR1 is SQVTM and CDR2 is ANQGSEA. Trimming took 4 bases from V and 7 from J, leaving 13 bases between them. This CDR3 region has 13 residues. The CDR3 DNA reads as TGCAGCGTTGCGGCAGGGATTCGTGAAAAACTGTTTTTT. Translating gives CSVAAGIREKLFF.

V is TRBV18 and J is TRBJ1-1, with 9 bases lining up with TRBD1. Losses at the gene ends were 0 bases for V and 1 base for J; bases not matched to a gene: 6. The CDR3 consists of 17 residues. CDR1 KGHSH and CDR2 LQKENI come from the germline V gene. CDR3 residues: CASSPPGTGRGNTEAFF. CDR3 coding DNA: TGTGCCAGCTCACCACCTGGGACAGGGCGGGGGAACACTGAAGCTTTCTTT.

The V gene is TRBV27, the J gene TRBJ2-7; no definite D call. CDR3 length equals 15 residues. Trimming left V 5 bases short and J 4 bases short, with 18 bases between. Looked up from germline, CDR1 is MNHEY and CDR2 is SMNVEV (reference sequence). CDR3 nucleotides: TGTGCCAGCAGTATTTTTGGTATTACACGATACGAGCAGTACTTC. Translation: CASSIFGITRYEQYF.

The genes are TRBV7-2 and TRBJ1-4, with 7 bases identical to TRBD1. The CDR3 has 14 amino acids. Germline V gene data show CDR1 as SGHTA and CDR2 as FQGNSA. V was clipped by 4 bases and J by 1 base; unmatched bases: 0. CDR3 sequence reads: CASSYRGTNEKLFF. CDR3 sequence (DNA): TGTGCCAGCAGCTACAGGGGAACTAATGAAAAACTGTTTTTT.

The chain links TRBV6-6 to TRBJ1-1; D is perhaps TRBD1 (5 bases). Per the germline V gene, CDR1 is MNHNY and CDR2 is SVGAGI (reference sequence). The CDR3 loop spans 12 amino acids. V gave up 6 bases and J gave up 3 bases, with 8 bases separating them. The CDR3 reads CASSPRDTEAFF. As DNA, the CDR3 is TGTGCCAGCAGCCCCAGGGACACTGAAGCTTTCTTT.

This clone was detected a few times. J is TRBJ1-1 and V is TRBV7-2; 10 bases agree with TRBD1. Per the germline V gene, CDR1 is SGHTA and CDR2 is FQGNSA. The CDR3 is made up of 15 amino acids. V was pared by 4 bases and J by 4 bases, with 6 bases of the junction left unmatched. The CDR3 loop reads CASSSGQGDSTEAFF. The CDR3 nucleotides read TGTGCCAGCAGCTCAGGACAGGGGGACAGCACTGAAGCTTTCTTT.

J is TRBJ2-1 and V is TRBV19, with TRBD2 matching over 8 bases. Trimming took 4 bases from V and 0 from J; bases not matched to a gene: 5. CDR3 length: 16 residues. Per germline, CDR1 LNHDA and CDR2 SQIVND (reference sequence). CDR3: CASSRLAGSSYNEQFF. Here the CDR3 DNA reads TGTGCCAGTAGTAGATTAGCGGGGAGCTCCTACAATGAGCAGTTCTTC.

The DNA for the CDR3 is TGTGCCAGCAGCTCCCCCGGGGGTAGCGGGATGGGGACCCAGTACTTC. Protein: CASSSPGGSGMGTQYF. The chain has TRBV7-3 and TRBJ2-5; 8 bases fit TRBD2. This CDR3 has 16 residues. The germline V gene has CDR1 SGHTA and CDR2 FQGTGA. The V and J ends lost 4 bases and 7 bases, in that order; junction bases with no gene match: 14.

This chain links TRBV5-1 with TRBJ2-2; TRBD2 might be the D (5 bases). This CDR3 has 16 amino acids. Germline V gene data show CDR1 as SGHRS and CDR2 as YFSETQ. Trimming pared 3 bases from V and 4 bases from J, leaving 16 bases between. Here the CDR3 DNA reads TGCGCCAGCAGCTGGACCCCCGGGATGCGCACCGGGGAGCTGTTTTTT. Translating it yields CASSWTPGMRTGELFF.

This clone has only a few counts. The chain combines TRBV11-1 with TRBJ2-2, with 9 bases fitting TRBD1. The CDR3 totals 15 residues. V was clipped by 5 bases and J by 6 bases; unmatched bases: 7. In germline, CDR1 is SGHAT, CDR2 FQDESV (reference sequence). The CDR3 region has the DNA TGTGCCAGCAGCCAAGGGGACAGGGTGGCCGGGGAGCTGTTTTTT. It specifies CASSQGDRVAGELFF.

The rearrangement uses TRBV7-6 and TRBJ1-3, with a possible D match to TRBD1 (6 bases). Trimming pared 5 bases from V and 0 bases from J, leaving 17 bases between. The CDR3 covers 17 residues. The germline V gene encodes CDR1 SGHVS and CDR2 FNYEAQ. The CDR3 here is CASSNAIQGSSGNTIYF. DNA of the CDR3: TGTGCCAGCAGCAACGCGATCCAGGGGAGCTCTGGAAACACCATATATTTT.